The clone carrying this T cell receptor beta chain was counted a few times. The sample comes from a study of cytomegalovirus exposure and HLA in healthy donors. Germline V gene lookup returns CDR1 SGHNT and CDR2 YYREEE (reference sequence). V was pared by 4 bases and J by 0 bases, with 3 bases of the junction left unmatched. This CDR3 comprises 15 residues. Use of 60 Vbeta and 13 Jbeta primers characterized the PCR. Libraries were prepared by immunoSEQ multiplex PCR; TCRdb keeps only in-frame clonotypes and omits some of them. The table has about 180,000 clones, roughly 80% seen once. The sample comprised PBMCs. This TCR derives from a girl aged 10 to 17 in good health and CMV-seropositive. This rearrangement joins TRBV5-4 to TRBJ2-2, with 7 bases identical to TRBD1. The CDR3 reads CASSHDRANTGELFF. CDR3 coding DNA: TGTGCCAGCAGCCACGACAGGGCGAACACCGGGGAGCTGTTTTTT.